The 14 T cell receptor beta chains in this list originate from one sample, sequenced in a study of T cells in Graves' hyperthyroidism and ophthalmopathy. The investigators amplified TCR beta CDR3 regions from RNA transcripts. First-round RT-PCR with HTBI primers amplified the TCR CDR3 region. TCRdb used MiXCR to reprocess the multiplex PCR reads, holding one entry per CDR3 protein. The repertoire consists of around 600,000 distinct CDR3 sequences, with 14% occurring once and the leading ten covering around 12%. The sequencing input was blood. The receptor set was obtained from a woman in her fifties or sixties with Graves' ophthalmopathy.

This clonotype was seen more than once but under ten times. The chain employs TRBV5-1 and TRBJ1-3; 9 bases line up with TRBD1. Germline V CDR1 and CDR2: SGHRS, YFSETQ. The CDR3 length is 16 residues. The junction had 5 bases not matched to a gene; V was cut back by 4 bases and J by 0 bases. The DNA for the CDR3 is TGCGCCAGCAGCCGGGCGACAGGGGGCTCTGGAAACACCATATATTTT. Translating gives CASSRATGGSGNTIYF.

This clonotype was detected ten times or more. V is TRBV10-3 and J is TRBJ2-5; unclear D gene. This CDR3 has 15 residues. Germline lookup yields CDR1 ENHRY and CDR2 SYGVKD. Trimming removed 7 bases from V and 5 bases from J, with 20 bases in between. The chain's CDR3 is CAIKLADDEGETQYF. DNA of the CDR3: TGTGCCATCAAATTGGCAGACGATGAAGGGGAGACCCAGTACTTC.

The rearrangement uses TRBV7-3 and TRBJ2-1, with a weak D call TRBD1 (5 bases). This CDR3 region has 16 residues. Deletions cut 0 bases from V and 6 bases from J, with 15 bases between. Germline CDR1 and CDR2: SGHTA and FQGTGA. CDR3 amino acids: CASSLTRQGRGNEQFF. The CDR3 DNA reads as TGTGCCAGCAGCTTAACGCGGCAGGGAAGGGGCAATGAGCAGTTCTTC. Combining the CDR3 with reference TRBV7-3 and TRBJ2-1 gives the whole variable domain GAGVSQTPSNKVTEKGKYVELRCDPISGHTALYWYRQSLGQGPEFLIYFQGTGAADDSGLPNDRFFAVRPEGSVSTLKIQRTERGDSAVYLCASSLTRQGRGNEQFFGPGTRLTVL.

The chain joins TRBV7-9 to TRBJ2-3; 10 nucleotides align to TRBD2. This CDR3 is 17 amino acids long. Germline V gene data show CDR1 as SEHNR and CDR2 as FQNEAQ (reference sequence). The V segment lost 4 bases and the J segment 3 bases; nucleotides outside the gene matches: 10. The DNA of the CDR3 is TGTGCCAGCAGCTCCTATTCTAGCGGGAGTGGGACAGATACGCAGTATTTT. It is translated as CASSSYSSGSGTDTQYF.

The rearrangement links TRBV19 to TRBJ2-1; D may be TRBD2 (6 bases). Germline assignment: CDR1 LNHDA and CDR2 SQIVND (reference sequence). The V end was cut by 10 bases, the J end by 0 bases, with 16 bases between. CDR3 length equals 15 residues. CDR3 sequence: CATQDPGLSYNEQFF. CDR3 sequence (DNA): TGTGCCACTCAAGACCCGGGACTCTCCTACAATGAGCAGTTCTTC.

The chain combines TRBV20-1 with TRBJ1-5; possible D gene TRBD1, 5 bases. CDR1 is DFQATT and CDR2 is SNEGSKA in the germline V gene (reference sequence). V lost 3 bases and J 3 bases, leaving 9 bases between the germline ends. The CDR3 length is 13 residues. As DNA, the CDR3 is TGCAGTGCTAGTCCCAGGGCCAATCAGCCCCAGCATTTT. It yields the protein CSASPRANQPQHF.

This clonotype appeared many times. The chain combines TRBV20-1 with TRBJ1-1; D is undetermined. V lost 0 bases and J 1 base, leaving 3 bases between the germline ends. The CDR3 contains 12 residues. Germline V CDR1 and CDR2: DFQATT, SNEGSKA (reference sequence). CDR3: CSAREPNTEAFF. The CDR3 DNA reads TGCAGTGCTAGAGAGCCGAACACTGAAGCTTTCTTT.

The chain uses TRBV4-3 and TRBJ2-2; 8 bases map to TRBD1. V lost 4 bases, J lost 5 bases, and 12 bases stayed unmatched. Germline CDR1 LGHNA, CDR2 YSLEER. This CDR3 comprises 17 residues. The CDR3 loop is CASSLNSGGARTGELFF. The DNA of the CDR3 is TGCGCCAGCAGCCTAAATTCAGGGGGCGCGAGAACCGGGGAGCTGTTTTTT.

The table lists this clonotype with many counts. The rearrangement uses TRBV18 and TRBJ2-7; 7 nucleotides match TRBD2. Trimming at V came to 4 bases and at J to 3 bases, leaving 6 bases not matched to a gene. Germline assignment: CDR1 KGHSH and CDR2 LQKENI. The CDR3 length is 14 residues. This chain's CDR3 is CASSQNSGGYEQYF. The CDR3 nucleotides are TGTGCCAGCTCACAGAATTCGGGGGGCTACGAGCAGTACTTC.

At least ten counts were recorded for this clonotype. The rearrangement links TRBV2 to TRBJ2-7; no clear D gene. Germline V CDR1 and CDR2: SNHLY, FYNNEI. The V gene lost 7 bases and the J gene lost 2 bases, with 12 bases spanning the gap. CDR3 length: 13 residues. This CDR3 reads CASTIQLPYEQYF. The DNA of the CDR3 is TGTGCCAGCACTATCCAACTTCCCTACGAGCAGTACTTC.

The chain joins TRBV29-1 to TRBJ1-1, with D uncertain. Germline CDR1 and CDR2: SQVTM and ANQGSEA. The V and J ends lost 4 bases and 0 bases respectively, with 9 bases between them. CDR3 length: 13 residues. The chain's CDR3 is CSVAGRMNTEAFF. DNA of the CDR3: TGCAGCGTTGCCGGCAGGATGAACACTGAAGCTTTCTTT.

This clonotype occurred a few times. The rearrangement joins TRBV13 to TRBJ2-3, with 7 positions matching TRBD1. V shed 4 bases, J shed 1 base, and the junction held 14 bases outside the gene matches. The germline V gene encodes CDR1 PRHDT and CDR2 FYEKMQ (reference sequence). The CDR3 sequence is 18 residues long. The CDR3 reads CASSSRNLGTDRTDTQYF. The DNA of the CDR3 is TGTGCCAGCAGCTCGAGGAACCTAGGGACAGACCGCACAGATACGCAGTATTTT.

This clonotype was found a few times. This rearrangement joins TRBV7-8 to TRBJ2-7; TRBD1 matches 10 bases. V lost 1 base, J lost 5 bases, and 8 bases stayed unmatched. The CDR3 runs to 16 residues. Looked up from germline, CDR1 is SGHVS and CDR2 is FQNEAQ. The CDR3: CASSLGWAGQGNEQYF. CDR3 bases: TGTGCCAGCAGCTTAGGATGGGCGGGACAGGGGAACGAGCAGTACTTC.

This clonotype was detected many times. The CDR3 reads CASSHPVGTQYF. In DNA form, the CDR3 reads TGTGCCAGCAGCCATCCGGTAGGGACCCAGTACTTC. The chain employs TRBV7-6 and TRBJ2-5; the D is unclear. The V and J ends lost 5 bases and 7 bases respectively, with 11 bases between them. Germline CDR1 reads SGHVS; CDR2 reads FNYEAQ. The CDR3 covers 12 residues.